This record covers a single TCR beta chain. Its antigen remains unidentified. Base qualities were left out, and no much larger clone turns up one base away. Trimmed from V: 6 bases; trimmed from J: 6 bases; junction bases lacking a gene match: 7. According to the germline V gene, CDR1 reads MNHEY and CDR2 reads SVGAGI. The CDR3 measures 15 amino acids from cysteine to phenylalanine. Only the CDR3 part of the read is kept: 45 bases, read in frame from the first base. These data come from a study of blood T cell repertoires in COVID-19 (dated by TCRdb to 2018 to 2020). In the study overall: Collaborator samples came from the United States, Italy and Spain and covered acute and convalescent phases of COVID-19. The repertoires were made available in a free public database intended to serve as a resource for research on the immune response to SARS-CoV-2. Where available, HLA class I and class II types were obtained from metadata supplied by the sample provider rather than from assay-based typing. The sample metadata nearly always contained a de-identified subject ID, COVID-19 status, age in years and sex. Subjects who had been exposed to COVID-19, were actively infected with it, or had recovered from it provided the deeply sampled blood TCRbeta repertoires that made up the dataset. The material from the prospective study consisted of cDNA or gDNA derived from T cells, B-cell-depleted T cells, or PBMCs. Samples came from the ongoing ImmuneRACE study (first 160 participants) plus 1,254 subjects from 6 global collaborators.

Whole blood was collected in K2EDTA tubes by collaborating institutions according to the institutions' own protocols. For TCRbeta analysis, collaborator samples were shipped as frozen whole blood, as isolated PBMCs, or as DNA extracted from either sample type. TCRbeta CDR3 regions were amplified from genomic DNA by means of the immunoSEQ Assay, a bias-controlled multiplex PCR. In the source study's methods: Within the assay, amplification of reference gene primers was used to estimate how many nucleated cells each sample contained. To quantify the absolute abundance of each unique TCRbeta CDR3 rearrangement, sequence reads were collapsed and filtered. Productive Simpson clonality was computed per sample as the square root of Simpson's diversity index over productive rearrangements. Held by TCRdb, this immuneACCESS table contains in-frame sequences only and omits some clones. Under half of the omission traces to an unresolved V gene where checked; the cause of the rest is unknown. That table furnishes V, J and clone size, whereas the DNA furnished D and trimming. A total of about 91,000 clones appear in this sample, 88% of them only once. The ten biggest clones cover about 5% of the sample.

Here is what the overall study found, with its caveats: How much clinical and demographic metadata was included differed by source and by participant, and the metadata was provided uncurated.

Rearrangement joined TRBV6-5 to TRBJ1-6, and TRBD1 matches 8 of the central bases. Sequencing input: peripheral blood. The source is an elderly woman with active COVID-19. The nucleotide sequence is given as TGTGCCAGCAGGCCTCAGGGGGCGGGTAATTCACCCCTCCACTTT. Translated, it gives CASRPQGAGNSPLHF.